Included here is one TCR beta chain sequence, with context. Mismatch with germline at one junction end may stem from a read error. The CDR3 is made up of 18 amino acids. The germline gives CDR1 SSHAT, CDR2 FNYEAQ (reference sequence). The data stem from a study of T cell changes during pregnancy in multiple sclerosis. Method: immunoSEQ multiplex PCR; TCRdb's copy keeps in-frame clones and lacks some. In the table there are around 110,000 clones, about 90% of which are singletons. V usage is TRBV7-7 and J usage is TRBJ1-5, with 7 bases lining up with TRBD1. The specimen comprised peripheral blood, sampled before pregnancy. The source of this sequence is a female donor with multiple sclerosis, enrolled in a pregnancy study. CDR3 in amino acids: CASSLAGRGVYSNQPQHF. In DNA, the CDR3 is TGTGCTAGCAGCTTAGCCGGCAGGGGGGTATATAGCAATCAGCCCCAGCATTTT.